Presented here are 19 T cell receptor beta chains from one specimen sequenced in a study of cytomegalovirus exposure and HLA in healthy donors. Primers: 60 Vbeta forward and 13 Jbeta reverse. Generated by immunoSEQ multiplex PCR, the TCRdb table keeps only in-frame clones and is missing some. This table has 200,000 to 250,000 clones, about 89% appearing once. Material: PBMCs. The receptor source for this set is a woman younger than 30 in good health and CMV-seronegative.

The chain has TRBV11-2 and TRBJ2-2; D perhaps matches TRBD1 (6 bases). The CDR3 covers 14 residues. Germline assignment: CDR1 SGHAT and CDR2 FQNNGV. Trimming shortened V by 3 bases and J by 5 bases, and 10 bases separated the two germline ends. This CDR3 is CASSFSRGTGELFF. CDR3 in DNA: TGTGCCAGCAGCTTCTCAAGGGGGACCGGGGAGCTGTTTTTT.

This chain uses TRBV30 with TRBJ1-5; possibly TRBD1 for D (5 bases). From germline, CDR1 is GTSNPN and CDR2 SVGIG (reference sequence). V was cut by 2 bases and J by 7 bases, with 12 bases left in between. The CDR3 spans 13 residues. The CDR3 DNA reads TGTGCCTGGAGTAGAGGGGAGGGACAGCCCCAGCATTTT. Translation: CAWSRGEGQPQHF.

This CDR3 is CASSYGTGVYEQYF. The CDR3, as DNA: TGTGCCAGCAGTTACGGCACCGGAGTCTACGAGCAGTACTTC. The V and J genes are TRBV6-5 and TRBJ2-7; no clear D gene. The CDR3 sequence is 14 residues long. In germline, CDR1 is MNHEY, CDR2 SVGAGI. V dropped 2 bases and J dropped 3 bases, with 11 bases sitting between them.

The chain combines TRBV4-3 with TRBJ2-5; 10 bases map to TRBD1. TRBJ2-7 explains the end of the DNA better; the J call may be wrong. The CDR3 extends over 18 amino acids. Germline V gene sequence: CDR1 LGHNA, CDR2 YSLEER. The DNA for the CDR3 is TGCGCCAGCAGCCAAGCCATCCTTCCGGGACAGGGGCGCTACGAGCAGTACTTC. Its protein product is CASSQAILPGQGRYEQYF.

The chain employs TRBV5-1 and TRBJ1-2; D is ambiguous. Germline CDR1 is SGHRS and CDR2 is YFSETQ. This CDR3 is 13 amino acids long. Trimming removed 4 bases at V and 0 bases at J, with 7 bases between. The DNA for the CDR3 is TGCGCCAGCAGCGAAACAGCTAACTATGGCTACACCTTC. Its protein product is CASSETANYGYTF.

The CDR3 region is CASSRSAIELFF. The DNA of the CDR3 is TGTGCCAGCAGCCGTTCCGCGATCGAACTGTTTTTT. The rearrangement joins TRBV7-9 to TRBJ1-4; no clear D gene. The CDR3 spans 12 residues. V gave up 5 bases and J gave up 12 bases, with 13 bases separating them. Germline CDR1 is SEHNR and CDR2 is FQNEAQ (reference sequence).

The chain recombines TRBV13 with TRBJ1-1; D is ambiguous. V was trimmed by 5 bases and J by 1 base, leaving 14 bases between them. CDR3 length equals 15 residues. CDR1 PRHDT and CDR2 FYEKMQ come from the germline V gene (reference sequence). The chain's CDR3 is CASSASGWKNTEAFF. The CDR3 DNA reads TGTGCCAGCAGCGCTTCGGGGTGGAAGAACACTGAAGCTTTCTTT.

The J gene is TRBJ2-2, the V gene TRBV7-9; 8 bases map to TRBD2. CDR1 is SEHNR, CDR2 FQNEAQ, per germline (reference sequence). The CDR3 spans 16 residues. Trimming removed 11 bases from V and 1 base from J; junction bases left unmatched: 12. The CDR3 region is CASAIRRGGNTGELFF. CDR3 nucleotides: TGTGCCTCAGCTATACGTCGGGGGGGGAACACCGGGGAGCTGTTTTTT.

The V call is TRBV7-2, the J call TRBJ2-1, with 9 bases fitting TRBD2. The CDR3 length is 14 residues. CDR1 SGHTA and CDR2 FQGNSA come from the germline V gene. V trimming: 5 bases; J trimming: 7 bases; junction bases outside the gene matches: 6. CDR3 sequence reads: CASSLQLAGNEQFF. CDR3 in DNA: TGTGCCAGCAGCCTCCAGCTAGCGGGAAATGAGCAGTTCTTC.

The chain carries TRBV11-2 and TRBJ2-3, with 9 bases matching TRBD2. The CDR3 has 19 amino acids. Germline values: CDR1 SGHAT, CDR2 FQNNGV. The ends lost 6 bases at V and 1 base at J; junction bases unmatched: 17. CDR3 sequence reads: CASRTIRLSSGEGTDTQYF. Here the CDR3 DNA reads TGTGCCAGCAGAACCATCCGCCTTTCTAGCGGGGAAGGCACAGATACGCAGTATTTT. The full variable domain, rest sourced from reference TRBV11-2 and TRBJ2-3, is EAGVAQSPRYKIIEKRQSVAFWCNPISGHATLYWYQQILGQGPKLLIQFQNNGVVDDSQLPKDRFSAERLKGVDSTLKIQPAKLEDSAVYLCASRTIRLSSGEGTDTQYFGPGTRLTVL.

CDR3 loop: CASRNAGLSYEQYF. CDR3 in DNA: TGTGCCAGCAGGAACGCGGGACTATCCTACGAGCAGTACTTC. This chain uses TRBV6-5 with TRBJ2-5; 7 nucleotides match TRBD2. Gene TRBJ2-7 matches the end of the DNA better, so the J call may be wrong. The CDR3 is 14 amino acids. Germline CDR1 and CDR2: MNHEY and SVGAGI.

The chain joins TRBV25-1 to TRBJ1-2, with TRBD1 matching 10 bases. V lost 6 bases to trimming and J lost 8 bases; unmatched junction nucleotides: 3. This CDR3 contains 12 residues. Germline CDR1 and CDR2: MGHDK and SYGVNS. The CDR3 DNA follows: TGTGCCAGCAGGAGGGACAGGGGAGGCTACACCTTC. Its translation: CASRRDRGGYTF.

This sequence joins TRBV2 and TRBJ2-7, with D unclear. The germline V gene has CDR1 SNHLY and CDR2 FYNNEI. The CDR3 extends over 14 amino acids. The V end was cut by 0 bases, the J end by 1 base, with 7 bases between. This CDR3 is CASSEAYLSYEQYF. DNA for the CDR3: TGTGCCAGCAGTGAAGCTTACCTATCCTACGAGCAGTACTTC.

This sequence joins TRBV19 and TRBJ1-2; D gene uncertain. V was trimmed by 6 bases and J by 3 bases, leaving 11 bases between them. Germline V gene sequence: CDR1 LNHDA, CDR2 SQIVND (reference sequence). The CDR3 has 13 residues. CDR3 loop: CASSAQVDYGYTF. The CDR3 DNA reads TGTGCCAGTAGCGCTCAGGTTGACTATGGCTACACCTTC.

V gene TRBV28 combines with J gene TRBJ1-1; D is undetermined. The CDR3 totals 15 residues. V was pared by 3 bases and J by 0 bases, with 11 bases between. From germline, CDR1 is MDHEN and CDR2 SYDVKM. Here the CDR3 reads CASSFGGLMNTEAFF. The CDR3 region has the DNA TGTGCCAGCAGTTTCGGCGGATTGATGAACACTGAAGCTTTCTTT.

The chain has TRBV5-1 and TRBJ1-3, with D hard to call. Looked up from germline, CDR1 is SGHRS and CDR2 is YFSETQ. This CDR3 comprises 15 residues. With 0 bases removed from V and 3 bases from J, the gap between germline ends came to 10 bases. The DNA for the CDR3 is TGCGCCAGCAGCTTGGGACATGTCGGTGGAAACACCATATATTTT. Translation gives CASSLGHVGGNTIYF.

This chain uses TRBV7-9 with TRBJ1-1; D is ambiguous. V lost 2 bases to trimming and J lost 5 bases, with 3 bases between them. Germline CDR1 SEHNR, CDR2 FQNEAQ (reference sequence). The CDR3 length is 11 residues. Here the CDR3 DNA reads TGTGCCAGCAGCTTACTGACTGAAGCTTTCTTT. This sequence encodes CASSLLTEAFF.

This sequence joins TRBV10-2 and TRBJ2-7, with 8 bases aligning to TRBD2. Germline trimming cut 2 bases from V and 2 bases from J; bases unmatched to any gene: 5. CDR1 WSHSY and CDR2 SAAADI come from the germline V gene. CDR3 length equals 15 residues. This chain's CDR3 is CASSEVPAGAYEQYF. The CDR3 coding sequence is TGCGCCAGCAGTGAGGTCCCAGCGGGAGCCTACGAGCAGTACTTC.

The chain uses TRBV2 and TRBJ2-7, with 8 bases aligning to TRBD1. This CDR3 comprises 18 residues. V shed 1 base and J 5 bases; nucleotides not matched to a gene: 16. CDR1 SNHLY and CDR2 FYNNEI come from the germline V gene. The CDR3: CASSEVLGSTGDSHEQYF. In nucleotides, the CDR3 is TGTGCCAGCAGTGAAGTTCTAGGTTCGACAGGGGATTCCCACGAGCAGTACTTC.